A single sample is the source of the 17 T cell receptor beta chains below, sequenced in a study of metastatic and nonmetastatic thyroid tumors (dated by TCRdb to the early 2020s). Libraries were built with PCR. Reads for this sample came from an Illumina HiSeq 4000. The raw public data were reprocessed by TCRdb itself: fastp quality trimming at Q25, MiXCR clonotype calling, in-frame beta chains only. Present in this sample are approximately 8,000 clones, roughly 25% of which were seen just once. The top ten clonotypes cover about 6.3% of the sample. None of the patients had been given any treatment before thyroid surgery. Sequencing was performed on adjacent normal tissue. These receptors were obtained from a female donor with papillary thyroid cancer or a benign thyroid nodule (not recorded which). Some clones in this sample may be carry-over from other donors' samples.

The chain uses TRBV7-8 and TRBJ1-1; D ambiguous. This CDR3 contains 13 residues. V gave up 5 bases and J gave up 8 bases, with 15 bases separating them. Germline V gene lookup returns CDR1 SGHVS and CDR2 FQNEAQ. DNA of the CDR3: TGTGCCAGCAGCCCCCACCGACCGGACGAAGCTTTCTTT. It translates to CASSPHRPDEAFF.

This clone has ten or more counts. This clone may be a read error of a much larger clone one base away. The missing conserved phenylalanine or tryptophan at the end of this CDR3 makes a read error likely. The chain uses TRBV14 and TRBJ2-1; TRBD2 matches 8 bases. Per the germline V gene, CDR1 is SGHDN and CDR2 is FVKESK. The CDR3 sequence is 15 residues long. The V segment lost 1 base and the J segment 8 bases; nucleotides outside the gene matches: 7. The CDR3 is CASSQVLGGGHEQFL. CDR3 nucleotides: TGTGCCAGCAGCCAAGTACTCGGGGGGGGGCATGAGCAGTTCCTC.

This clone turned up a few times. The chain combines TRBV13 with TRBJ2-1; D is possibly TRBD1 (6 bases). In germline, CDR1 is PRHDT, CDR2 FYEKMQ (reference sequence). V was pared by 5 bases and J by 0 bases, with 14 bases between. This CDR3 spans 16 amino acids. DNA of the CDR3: TGTGCCAGCAGCGACCCAGGGGAAGGCTCCTACAATGAGCAGTTCTTC. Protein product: CASSDPGEGSYNEQFF.

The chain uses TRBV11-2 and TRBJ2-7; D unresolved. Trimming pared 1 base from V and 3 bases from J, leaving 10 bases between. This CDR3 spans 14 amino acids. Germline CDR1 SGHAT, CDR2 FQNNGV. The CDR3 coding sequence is TGTGCCAGCAGCTTAGGCGTTGGGTTCTACGAGCAGTACTTC. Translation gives CASSLGVGFYEQYF.

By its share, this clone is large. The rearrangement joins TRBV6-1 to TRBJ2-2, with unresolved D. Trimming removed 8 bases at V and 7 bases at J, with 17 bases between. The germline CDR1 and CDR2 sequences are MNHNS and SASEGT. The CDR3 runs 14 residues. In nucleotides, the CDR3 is TGTGCCAGCGGAATCGGGTCGACCGGCGGGGAGCTGTTTTTT. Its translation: CASGIGSTGGELFF.

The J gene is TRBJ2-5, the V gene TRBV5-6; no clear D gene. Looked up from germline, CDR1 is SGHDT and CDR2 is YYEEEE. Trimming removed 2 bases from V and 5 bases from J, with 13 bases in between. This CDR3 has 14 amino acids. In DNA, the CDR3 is TGTGCCAGCAGCTTCGGACCTCTTGCGGAGACCCAGTACTTC. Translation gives CASSFGPLAETQYF.

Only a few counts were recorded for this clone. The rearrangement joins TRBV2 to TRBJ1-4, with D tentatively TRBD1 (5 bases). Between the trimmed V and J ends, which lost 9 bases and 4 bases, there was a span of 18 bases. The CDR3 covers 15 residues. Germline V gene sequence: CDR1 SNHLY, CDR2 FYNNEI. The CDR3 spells CARSWRGGGNEKLFF. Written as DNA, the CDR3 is TGTGCCAGAAGTTGGCGGGGGGGGGGTAATGAAAAACTGTTTTTT.

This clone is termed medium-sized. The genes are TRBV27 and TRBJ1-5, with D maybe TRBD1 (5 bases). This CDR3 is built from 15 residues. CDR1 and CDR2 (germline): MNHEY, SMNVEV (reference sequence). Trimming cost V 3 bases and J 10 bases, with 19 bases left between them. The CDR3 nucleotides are TGTGCCAGCAGTTTCTCCGGGACTGTCACGGATCCCCAGCATTTT. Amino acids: CASSFSGTVTDPQHF.

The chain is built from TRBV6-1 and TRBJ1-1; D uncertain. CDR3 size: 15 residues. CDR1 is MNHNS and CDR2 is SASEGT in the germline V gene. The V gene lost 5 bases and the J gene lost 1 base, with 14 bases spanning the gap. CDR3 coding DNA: TGTGCCAGCAGTAATCAGGACGGCAAGAACACTGAAGCTTTCTTT. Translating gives CASSNQDGKNTEAFF.

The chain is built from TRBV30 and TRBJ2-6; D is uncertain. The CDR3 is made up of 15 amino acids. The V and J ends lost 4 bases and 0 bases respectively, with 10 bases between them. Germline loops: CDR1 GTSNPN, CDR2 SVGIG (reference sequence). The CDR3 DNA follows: TGTGCCTGGATTGGTGTTTACTCTGGGGCCAACGTCCTGACTTTC. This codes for CAWIGVYSGANVLTF.

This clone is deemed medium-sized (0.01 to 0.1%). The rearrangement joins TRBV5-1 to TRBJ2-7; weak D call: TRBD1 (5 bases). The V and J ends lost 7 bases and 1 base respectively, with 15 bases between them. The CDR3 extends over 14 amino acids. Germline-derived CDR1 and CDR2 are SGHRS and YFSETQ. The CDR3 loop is CASGSQGSSYEQYF. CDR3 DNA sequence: TGCGCCAGCGGTTCGCAGGGCAGTTCCTACGAGCAGTACTTC.

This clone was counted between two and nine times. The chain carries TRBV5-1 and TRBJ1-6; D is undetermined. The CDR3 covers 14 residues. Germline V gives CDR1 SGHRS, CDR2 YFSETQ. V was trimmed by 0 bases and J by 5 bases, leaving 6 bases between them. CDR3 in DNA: TGCGCCAGCAGCTTGGTACCGGATAATTCACCCCTCCACTTT. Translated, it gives CASSLVPDNSPLHF.

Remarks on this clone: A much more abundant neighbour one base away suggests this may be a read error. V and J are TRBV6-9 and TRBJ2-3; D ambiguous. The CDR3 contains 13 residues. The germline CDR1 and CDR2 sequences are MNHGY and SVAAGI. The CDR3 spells CASRRVYTDTQYF. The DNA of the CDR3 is TGCGCCAGCAGGCGCGTGTATACAGATACGCAGTATTTT.

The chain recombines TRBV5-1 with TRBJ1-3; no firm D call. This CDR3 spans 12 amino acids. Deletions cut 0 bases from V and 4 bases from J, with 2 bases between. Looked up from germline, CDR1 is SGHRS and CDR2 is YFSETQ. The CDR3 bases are TGCGCCAGCAGCTTGGAAGGAAACACCATATATTTT. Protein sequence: CASSLEGNTIYF.

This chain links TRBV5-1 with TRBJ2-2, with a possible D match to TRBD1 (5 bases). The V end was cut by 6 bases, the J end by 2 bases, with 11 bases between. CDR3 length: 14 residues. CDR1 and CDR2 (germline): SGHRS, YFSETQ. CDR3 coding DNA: TGCGCCAGCACCAGGGCACTTAACACCGGGGAGCTGTTTTTT. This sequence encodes CASTRALNTGELFF.

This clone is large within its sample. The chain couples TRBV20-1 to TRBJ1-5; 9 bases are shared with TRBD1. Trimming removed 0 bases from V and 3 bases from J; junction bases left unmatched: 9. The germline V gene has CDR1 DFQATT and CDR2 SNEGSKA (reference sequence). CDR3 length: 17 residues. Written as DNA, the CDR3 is TGCAGTGCTAGAGATTCGGGACAGGGTATCACCAATCAGCCCCAGCATTTT. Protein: CSARDSGQGITNQPQHF.

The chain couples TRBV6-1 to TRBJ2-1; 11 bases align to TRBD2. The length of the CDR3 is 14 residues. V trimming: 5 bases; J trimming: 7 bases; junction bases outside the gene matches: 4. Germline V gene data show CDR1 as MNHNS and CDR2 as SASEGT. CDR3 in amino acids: CASSRASGRNEQFF. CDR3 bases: TGTGCCAGCAGTCGGGCTAGCGGGAGGAATGAGCAGTTCTTC.